This T cell receptor beta chain came from a study of PD-1 blockade in classical Hodgkin lymphoma. Notes on the study in general: Reported findings placed baseline TCR diversity lower in newly diagnosed patients (compared with healthy donors). Significantly greater TCR diversity emerged by C4D1 in CD4+ cells but not CD8+ cells. Patients newly diagnosed and complete responders had comparable baseline diversity.

Clones were sequenced by immunoSEQ multiplex PCR, and TCRdb holds only the in-frame ones, with some missing. The profile shows more than 40,000 clones, roughly 78% of them singletons. The sample's time point: cycle 4 day 1 (C4D1), after five to seven weeks of nivolumab. After autologous stem cell transplantation all patients relapsed, and prior brentuximab vedotin exposure differed between cohorts. Reported best responses ranged across complete response, partial response or progressive disease. Deletions cut 0 bases from V and 0 bases from J, with 9 bases between. CDR1 is SGDLS, CDR2 YYNGEE, per germline. This CDR3 is 15 amino acids long. Details on this clone: Its antigen is unidentified.

The sequence was collected from a human donor with classical Hodgkin lymphoma. This chain connects TRBV9 to TRBJ1-1; D is unclear. The source material was peripheral blood mononuclear cells (PBMCs), sampled before the fourth cycle of nivolumab. DNA of the CDR3: TGTGCCAGCAGCGTAGTAGCCAGCATGAACACTGAAGCTTTCTTT. This gives the protein CASSVVASMNTEAFF.